This T cell receptor beta chain was recovered during a study of blood T cells in healthy people across ages. Across the study: Every two T cells gave about one barcoded beta molecule via template switching.

The total RNA that was extracted per sample amounted to at least 5.5 micrograms. Combining a sample-barcoded 5' primer with a J-beta primer mix, a second PCR ran for roughly 7 to 11 cycles. TCRdb reprocessed the 5' RACE reads with MiXCR, giving one entry per CDR3 protein. The table lists hundreds of thousands of distinct CDR3 sequences, roughly 30% of them singletons. V was clipped by 4 bases and J by 7 bases, with 12 bases between them. The CDR3 totals 13 residues. Germline V gives CDR1 MNHNS, CDR2 SASEGT. This clonotype was detected many times. Antigen specificity is unknown. Study-level findings and limits: The authors considered diversity estimates from one million T cells to be underestimates.

The sequence came from an elderly woman in good health. V and J are TRBV6-1 and TRBJ2-3, with D possibly being TRBD1 (6 bases). Sequencing was done on a sample of blood. CDR3 protein: CASSATGWNTQYF. CDR3 sequence (DNA): TGTGCCAGCAGTGCAACAGGGTGGAATACGCAGTATTTT.